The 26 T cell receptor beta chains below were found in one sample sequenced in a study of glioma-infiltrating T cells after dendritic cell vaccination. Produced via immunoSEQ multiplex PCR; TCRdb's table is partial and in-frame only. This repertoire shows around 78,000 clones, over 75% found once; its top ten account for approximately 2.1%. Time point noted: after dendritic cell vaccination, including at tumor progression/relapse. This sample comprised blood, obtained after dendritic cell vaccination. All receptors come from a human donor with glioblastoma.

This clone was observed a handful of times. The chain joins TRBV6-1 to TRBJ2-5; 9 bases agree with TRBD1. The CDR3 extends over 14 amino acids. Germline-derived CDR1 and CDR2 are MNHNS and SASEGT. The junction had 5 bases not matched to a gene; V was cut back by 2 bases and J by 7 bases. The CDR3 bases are TGTGCCAGCAGTGAACGGACAGGGGCGATGACCCAGTACTTC. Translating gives CASSERTGAMTQYF.

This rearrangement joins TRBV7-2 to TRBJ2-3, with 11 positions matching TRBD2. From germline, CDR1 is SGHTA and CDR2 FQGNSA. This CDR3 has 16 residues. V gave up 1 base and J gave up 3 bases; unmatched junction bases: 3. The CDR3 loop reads CASSLGVAGGTDTQYF. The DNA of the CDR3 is TGTGCCAGCAGCTTAGGGGTAGCGGGGGGGACAGATACGCAGTATTTT.

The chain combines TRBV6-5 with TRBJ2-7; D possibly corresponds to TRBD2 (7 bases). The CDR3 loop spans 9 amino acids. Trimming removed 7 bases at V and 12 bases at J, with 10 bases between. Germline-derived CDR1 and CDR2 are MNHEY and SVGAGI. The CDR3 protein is CASKGGRYF. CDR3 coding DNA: TGTGCCAGCAAGGGGGGGCGGTACTTC.

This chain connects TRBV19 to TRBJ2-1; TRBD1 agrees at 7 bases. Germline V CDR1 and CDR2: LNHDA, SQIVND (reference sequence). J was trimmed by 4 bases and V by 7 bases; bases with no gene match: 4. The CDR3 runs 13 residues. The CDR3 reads CASNNRGYNEQFF. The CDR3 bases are TGTGCCAGTAATAACAGGGGTTACAATGAGCAGTTCTTC.

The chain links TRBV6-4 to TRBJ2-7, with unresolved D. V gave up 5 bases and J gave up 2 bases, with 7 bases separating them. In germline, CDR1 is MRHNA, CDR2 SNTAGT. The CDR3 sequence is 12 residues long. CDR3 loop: CASSPFPYEQYF. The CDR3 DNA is TGTGCCAGCAGTCCCTTTCCCTACGAGCAGTACTTC.

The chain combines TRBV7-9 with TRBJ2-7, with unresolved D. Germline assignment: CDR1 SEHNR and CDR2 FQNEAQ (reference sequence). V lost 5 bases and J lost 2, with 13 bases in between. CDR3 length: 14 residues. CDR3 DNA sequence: TGTGCCAGCAGCCCGCGTACTTTGCCCTACGAGCAGTACTTC. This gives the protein CASSPRTLPYEQYF.

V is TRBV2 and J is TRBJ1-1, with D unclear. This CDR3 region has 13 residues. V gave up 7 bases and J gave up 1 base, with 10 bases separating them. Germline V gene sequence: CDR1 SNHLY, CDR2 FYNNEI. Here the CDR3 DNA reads TGTGCCAGCAACGGGAGGGAGAACACTGAAGCTTTCTTT. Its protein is CASNGRENTEAFF.

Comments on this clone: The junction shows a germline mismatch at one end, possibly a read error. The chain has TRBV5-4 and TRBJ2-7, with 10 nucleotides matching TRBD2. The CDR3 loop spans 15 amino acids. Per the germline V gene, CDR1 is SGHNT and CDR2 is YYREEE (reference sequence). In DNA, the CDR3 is TGTGCCAGCAGCCAAGCCGGGACTAGCGTTTACGGGCAGTACTTC. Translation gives CASSQAGTSVYGQYF. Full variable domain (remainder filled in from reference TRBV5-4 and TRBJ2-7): ETGVTQSPTHLIKTRGQQVTLRCSSQSGHNTVSWYQQALGQGPQFIFQYYREEENGRGNFPPRFSGLQFPNYSSELNVNALELDDSALYLCASSQAGTSVYGQYFGPGTRLTVT.

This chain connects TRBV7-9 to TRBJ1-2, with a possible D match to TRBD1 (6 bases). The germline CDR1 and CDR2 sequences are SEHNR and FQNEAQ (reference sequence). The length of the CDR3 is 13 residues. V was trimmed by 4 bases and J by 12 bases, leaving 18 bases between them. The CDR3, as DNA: TGTGCCAGCAGCTCCGGGACAACGACTGTGGACACCTTC. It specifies CASSSGTTTVDTF.

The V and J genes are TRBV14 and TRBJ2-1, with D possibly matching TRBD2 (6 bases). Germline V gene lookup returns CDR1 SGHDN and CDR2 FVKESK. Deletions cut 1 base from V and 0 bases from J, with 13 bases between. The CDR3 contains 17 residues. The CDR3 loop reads CASSQGSGHSSYNEQFF. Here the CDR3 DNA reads TGTGCCAGCAGCCAAGGGAGCGGGCATAGCTCCTACAATGAGCAGTTCTTC.

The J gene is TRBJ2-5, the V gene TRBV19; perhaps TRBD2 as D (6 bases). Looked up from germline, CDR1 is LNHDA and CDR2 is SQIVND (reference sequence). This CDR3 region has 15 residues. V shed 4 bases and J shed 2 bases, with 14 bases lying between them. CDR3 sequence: CASSTQGLPQETQYF. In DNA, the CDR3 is TGTGCCAGTAGTACCCAGGGACTTCCTCAAGAGACCCAGTACTTC.

The DNA of the CDR3 is TGTGCCAGCAGCTGGGAGGGCGGGAATGAGCAGTTCTTC. This codes for CASSWEGGNEQFF. The V and J genes are TRBV7-9 and TRBJ2-1; 7 bases fit TRBD2. Germline loops: CDR1 SEHNR, CDR2 FQNEAQ (reference sequence). The CDR3 consists of 13 residues. The V and J ends lost 4 bases and 7 bases, in that order; junction bases with no gene match: 4.

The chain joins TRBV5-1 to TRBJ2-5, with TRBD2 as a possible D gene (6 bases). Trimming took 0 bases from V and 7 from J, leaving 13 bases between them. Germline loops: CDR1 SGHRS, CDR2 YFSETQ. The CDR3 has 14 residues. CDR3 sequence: CASSLEAGGRTQYF. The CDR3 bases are TGCGCCAGCAGCTTGGAGGCCGGGGGTCGGACCCAGTACTTC.

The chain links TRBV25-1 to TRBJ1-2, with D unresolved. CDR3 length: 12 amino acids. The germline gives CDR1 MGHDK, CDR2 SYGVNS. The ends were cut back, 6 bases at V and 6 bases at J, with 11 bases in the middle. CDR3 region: CASRARNHGYTF. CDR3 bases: TGTGCCAGCAGGGCACGCAACCATGGCTACACCTTC.

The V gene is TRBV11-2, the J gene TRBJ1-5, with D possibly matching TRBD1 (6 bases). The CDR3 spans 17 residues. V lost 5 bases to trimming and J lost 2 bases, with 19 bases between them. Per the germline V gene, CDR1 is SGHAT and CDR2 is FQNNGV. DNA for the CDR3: TGTGCCAGCAGCGAGAGGGGCAGTCAGGGGCGCAATCAGCCCCAGCATTTT. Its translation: CASSERGSQGRNQPQHF. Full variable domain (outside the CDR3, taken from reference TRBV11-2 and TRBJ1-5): EAGVAQSPRYKIIEKRQSVAFWCNPISGHATLYWYQQILGQGPKLLIQFQNNGVVDDSQLPKDRFSAERLKGVDSTLKIQPAKLEDSAVYLCASSERGSQGRNQPQHFGDGTRLSIL.

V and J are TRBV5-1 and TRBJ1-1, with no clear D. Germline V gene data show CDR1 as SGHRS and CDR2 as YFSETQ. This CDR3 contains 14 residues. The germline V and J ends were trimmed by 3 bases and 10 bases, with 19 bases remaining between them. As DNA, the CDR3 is TGCGCCAGCAGCTGGAATCAAGAGCGGCTCAGAGCTTTCTTT. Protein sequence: CASSWNQERLRAFF.

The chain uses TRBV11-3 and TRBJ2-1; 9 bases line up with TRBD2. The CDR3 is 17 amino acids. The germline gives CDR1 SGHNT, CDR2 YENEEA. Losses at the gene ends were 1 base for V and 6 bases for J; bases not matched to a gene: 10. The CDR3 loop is CASSLGSRLADSNEQFF. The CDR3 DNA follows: TGTGCCAGCAGCTTAGGGTCCCGACTAGCGGACTCCAATGAGCAGTTCTTC.

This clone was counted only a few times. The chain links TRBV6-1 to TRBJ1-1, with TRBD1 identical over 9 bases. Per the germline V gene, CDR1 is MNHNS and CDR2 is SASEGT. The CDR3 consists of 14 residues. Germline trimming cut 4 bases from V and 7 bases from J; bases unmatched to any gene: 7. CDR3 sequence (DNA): TGTGCCAGCAGTGGCCGGGACAGGGTTAGTGAAGCTTTCTTT. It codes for CASSGRDRVSEAFF.

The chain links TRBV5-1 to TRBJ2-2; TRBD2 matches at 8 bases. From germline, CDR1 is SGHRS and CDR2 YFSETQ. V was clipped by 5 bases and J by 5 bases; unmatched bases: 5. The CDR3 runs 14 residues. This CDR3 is CASSPSGGTGELFF. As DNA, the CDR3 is TGCGCCAGCAGTCCAAGCGGGGGAACCGGGGAGCTGTTTTTT.

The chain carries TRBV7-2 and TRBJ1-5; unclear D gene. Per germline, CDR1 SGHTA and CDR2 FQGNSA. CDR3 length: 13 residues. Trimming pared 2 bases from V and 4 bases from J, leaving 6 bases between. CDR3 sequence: CASSLTQNQPQHF. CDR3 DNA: TGTGCCAGCAGCTTAACACAGAATCAGCCCCAGCATTTT.

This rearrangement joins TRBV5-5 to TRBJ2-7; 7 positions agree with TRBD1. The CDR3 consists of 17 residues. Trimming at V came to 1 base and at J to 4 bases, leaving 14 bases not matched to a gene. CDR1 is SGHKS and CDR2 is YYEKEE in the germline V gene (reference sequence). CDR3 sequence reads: CASSLQGLSTGKYEQYF. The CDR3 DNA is TGTGCCAGCAGCTTGCAGGGGTTGTCGACAGGGAAATACGAGCAGTACTTC.

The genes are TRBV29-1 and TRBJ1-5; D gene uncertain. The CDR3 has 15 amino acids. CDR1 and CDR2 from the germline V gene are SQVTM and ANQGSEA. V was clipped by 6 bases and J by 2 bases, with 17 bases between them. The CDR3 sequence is CSVHPPGGRNQPQHF. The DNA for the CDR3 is TGCAGCGTCCACCCTCCGGGAGGGCGCAATCAGCCCCAGCATTTT.

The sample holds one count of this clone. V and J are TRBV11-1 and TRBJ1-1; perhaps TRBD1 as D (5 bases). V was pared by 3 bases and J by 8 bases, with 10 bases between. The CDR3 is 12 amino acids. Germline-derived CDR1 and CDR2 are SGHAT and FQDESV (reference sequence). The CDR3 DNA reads TGTGCCAGCAGCTTCACCAACAGGGAAGCTTTCTTT. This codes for CASSFTNREAFF. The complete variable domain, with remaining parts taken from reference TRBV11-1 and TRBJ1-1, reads EAEVAQSPRYKITEKSQAVAFWCDPISGHATLYWYRQILGQGPELLVQFQDESVVDDSQLPKDRFSAERLKGVDSTLKIQPAELGDSAMYLCASSFTNREAFFGQGTRLTVV.

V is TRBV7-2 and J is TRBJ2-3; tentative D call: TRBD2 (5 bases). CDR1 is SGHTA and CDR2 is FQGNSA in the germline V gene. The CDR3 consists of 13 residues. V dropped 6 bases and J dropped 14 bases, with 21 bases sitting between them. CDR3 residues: CASSSTPRMRAYF. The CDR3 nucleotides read TGTGCCAGCAGTTCAACACCCCGGATGCGGGCGTATTTT.

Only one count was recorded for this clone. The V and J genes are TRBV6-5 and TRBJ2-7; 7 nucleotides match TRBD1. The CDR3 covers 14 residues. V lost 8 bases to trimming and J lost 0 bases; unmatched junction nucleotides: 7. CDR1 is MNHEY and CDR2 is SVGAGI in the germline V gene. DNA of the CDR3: TGTGCCAGCCAAGACAGGGCGGGCTCCTACGAGCAGTACTTC. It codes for CASQDRAGSYEQYF.

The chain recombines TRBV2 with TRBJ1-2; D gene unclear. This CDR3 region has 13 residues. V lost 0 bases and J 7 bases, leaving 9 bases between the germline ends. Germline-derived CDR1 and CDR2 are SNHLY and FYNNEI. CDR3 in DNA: TGTGCCAGCAGTGAAGCGTCCCGAGGTGGCTACACCTTC. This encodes CASSEASRGGYTF. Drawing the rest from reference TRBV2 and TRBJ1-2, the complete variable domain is EPEVTQTPSHQVTQMGQEVILRCVPISNHLYFYWYRQILGQKVEFLVSFYNNEISEKSEIFDDQFSVERPDGSNFTLKIRSTKLEDSAMYFCASSEASRGGYTFGSGTRLTVV.